This TCR beta chain emerged from a study of shared clonotypes between healthy human individuals (dated by TCRdb to the early 2020s). Looking at the study overall: The cohort comprised a couple of women and three men aged 18 to 49 years. To increase sequencing depth and limit assay-specific biases, TCR repertoire library preparation and sequencing were carried out by different laboratories using diverse techniques. To estimate repertoire size and how much clonotypes are shared between individuals, the study performed deep sequencing of blood TCR repertoires from a handful of healthy adults. Between about 0.85 and 9.5 billion PBMCs per donor were obtained by leukapheresis. For each donor, CD4 naive and CD4 memory were each given three plates, CD8 naive was given two plates, and CD8 memory was given one plate. The research as a whole found: Estimated clonotype richness was generally larger for naive than for memory subsets. Only blood was sampled, and tissue TCR repertoires likely differ from those in blood. The genetic and exposure-history diversity represented was limited by the small number of donors. Incomplete sequencing was indicated by rarefaction of sorted-subset datasets, despite the large sequencing depth. About 5% of naive CD4, 3.5% of naive CD8, approximately 2% of memory CD4, and less than 0.45% of memory CD8 clonotypes were shared across several donors. Pairwise subsampling indicated that sequencing depth was expected to affect the degree of clonotype sharing among donors. Higher generation probabilities were observed for clonotypes shared by all four sorted-subset donors than for non-shared clonotypes.

The donors were healthy, HIV-negative adults who had no recently reported acute infections or vaccinations. All donors were Caucasian adults living in Nashville, Tennessee, USA. Magnetic negative selection was used to enrich CD4+ T cells, after which naive cells were positively selected on CD45RA and the negative fraction became the memory subset. After blood collection by leukapheresis, PBMCs were isolated using Ficoll-Histopaque density gradient centrifugation and then cryopreserved in the vapor phase of liquid nitrogen. Purity and quantity of every magnetically sorted T cell population were checked by analytical flow cytometry. Each sorted fraction had its genomic DNA isolated and then quantified by UV absorbance on a Nanodrop 2000c. In regard to this clone: It lacks a known antigen. Base qualities are not at hand, and no much larger clone is one base apart.

Using the deep immunoSEQ assay, TCR CDR3 regions were amplified from genomic DNA by multiplex PCR. For each cell subset, the extracted genomic DNA was distributed evenly across all wells of several immunoSEQ 96-well plates, and each plate served as one replicate. Each replicate PCR for sorted subsets received about 180 ng genomic DNA, equal to roughly 33,000 T cell genomes. The purified libraries were quantified using a Qubit 3.0 fluorometer, sized with a Bioanalyzer 2100, and then quantified again using the KAPA Library Quantification kit. A separate single-read 150-cycle Illumina NextSeq 550 flow cell was used to sequence each immunoSEQ 96-well plate. In the authors' own workflow: Because the immunoSEQ output held only junctional sequences and lacked quality scores, the filtering could not match the filtering applied to full-length reads. To assign V/J genes and CDR3, sequences were annotated using PyIR, a Python wrapper for IgBLAST v1.9, with IMGT germline references. Reads with weak V/J assignments (E-value above 1e-6), missing CDR3, stop codons, out-of-frame junctions, or ambiguous translated residues were removed. A V3J clonotype was defined by an identical inferred V gene, J gene, and CDR3 amino acid sequence. To compute the percentage overlap between repertoires, the number of shared unique clonotypes was divided by the size of the smaller repertoire. RTK rarefaction, the Chao1 estimator, and Recon v2.1 estimates of unobserved clonotypes were used to assess repertoire richness. For all TCRbeta clonotypes obtained by the gDNA method from a handful of donors, generation probabilities were computed with OLGA. The table comes from immuneACCESS by way of TCRdb, which keeps in-frame sequences with V and J called. Part of the clones is missing from these tables; in studies checked, under half for an unresolved V gene and the rest for unknown reasons. V, J and clone size are those of that table, while D and trimming were read from the DNA. Here the sample has approximately 320,000 clones; around 72% occur a single time. The biggest ten clones account for about a tenth of the sample.

V is reduced by 4 bases and J by 4 bases, leaving a spacing of 16 bases between them. The germline V gene gives CDR1 as SGDLS and CDR2 as YYNGEE. Its CDR3 holds 15 amino acids, cysteine through phenylalanine. Of all the DNA, just the CDR3 is kept, 45 bases in frame from base 1. The clonotype was recovered from a man younger than 40 in good health. The chain is made from TRBV9 and TRBJ2-3; the D gene lacks a confident call. Material for sequencing was memory CD4+ T cells sorted from blood. In the paper's terms, the cell subset or site label means: CD45RA-negative fraction. The sequence in DNA is TGTGCCAGCAGCACCCGTAGTGGGGTCGCAGATACGCAGTATTTT. Its translation reads: CASSTRSGVADTQYF.